A selection of T cell receptor beta chains follows, all from one sample in a study of CD8+CD57+ T cells in acquired aplastic anemia. TCRdb ran MiXCR on the reads and lists one entry per CDR3 protein. The sample has some 170,000 distinct CDR3 sequences, 65% to 75% seen once. Sequencing was done on a sample of sorted CD4+, CD8+, or CD8+CD57+ T cells (not recorded which) from PBMCs. These receptors came from a human donor with aplastic anemia. CDR3s include the opening cysteine and the closing phenylalanine or tryptophan. A D gene is named only where the DNA matches it firmly. Clone size is not always given. Where it is, it says once, few, many or a class for expanded clones.

J	V	D	length	size	DNA	CDR3
TRBJ1-4	TRBV7-9	.	15	once	TGTGCCAGCAGCCGATGGTGGAGGGGTTGGGAAAAACTGTTTTTT	CASSRWWRGWEKLFF
TRBJ1-2	TRBV24-1	.	11	.	TGTGCCACCAGTGATTTCCTTGGCTACACCTTC	CATSDFLGYTF
TRBJ2-5	TRBV9	TRBD2	15	few	TGTGCCAGCAGCTTACTCAGCGGGGGGCGGGAGACCCAGTACTTC	CASSLLSGGRETQYF
TRBJ2-7	TRBV28	TRBD2	15	many	TGTGCCAGCAGTTTAGCTAGCGGGAGTGGTTTCGAGCAGTACTTC	CASSLASGSGFEQYF
TRBJ2-1	TRBV7-8	.	14	.	TGTGCCAGCAGCTTAGGCGGGTCTGTCGATGAGCAGTTCTTC	CASSLGGSVDEQFF
TRBJ2-2	TRBV24-1	.	15	.	TGTGCCACCAGTGATGGGGGACTGAACACCGGGGAGCTGTTTTTT	CATSDGGLNTGELFF
TRBJ2-2	TRBV20-1	.	12	.	TGCAGTGCTAGAGTTCTCGCCGGGGAGCTGTTTTTT	CSARVLAGELFF
TRBJ1-2	TRBV15	TRBD1	14	.	TGTGCCACCAGCAGGGAATCGACAGGGATTGGCTACACTTTC	CATSRESTGIGYTF
TRBJ2-7	TRBV20-1	.	14	.	TGCAGTGCTAGGAGGGCGGACCATCCCTACGAGCAGTACTTC	CSARRADHPYEQYF
TRBJ2-2	TRBV25-1	TRBD1	14	.	TGTGCCAGCAGTGTAGGGGGCACGAACGGGGAGCTGTTTTTT	CASSVGGTNGELFF
TRBJ2-7	TRBV7-2	.	14	.	TGTGCCAGCAGCTTAGCGTTTCTGGCGGACGAGCAGTACTTC	CASSLAFLADEQYF
TRBJ2-1	TRBV7-8	TRBD1	15	few	TGTGCCAGCAGCTCCGGACAGGGGATTTACAATGAGCAGTTCTTC	CASSSGQGIYNEQFF
TRBJ2-7	TRBV6-1	TRBD2	14	.	TGTGCCACCCTAGCGGGAGGGGGAACCTACGAGCAGTACTTC	CATLAGGGTYEQYF
TRBJ1-4	TRBV25-1	TRBD1	14	many	TGTGCCAGCAGTGGGGACAGTGAGGTCGAAAAACTGTTTTTT	CASSGDSEVEKLFF
TRBJ2-7	TRBV3-1	.	12	.	TGTGCCAGCAGCCAAGTAGACTACGAGCAGTACTTC	CASSQVDYEQYF
TRBJ2-7	TRBV12-3/TRBV12-4	.	14	.	TGTGCCAGCAGCCCCACAGGCAACTCCTACGAGCAGTACTTC	CASSPTGNSYEQYF
TRBJ1-4	TRBV7-9	TRBD1	18	once	TGTGCCAGCAGTTTGCGGGCAGGGGGCGCGGGAACTAATGAAAAACTGTTTTTT	CASSLRAGGAGTNEKLFF
TRBJ2-5	TRBV7-2	.	16	.	TGTGCCAGCAGCCTTAAACTTCGGGACTTGCACGAGACCCAGTACTTC	CASSLKLRDLHETQYF
TRBJ2-1	TRBV20-1	.	14	.	TGCAGTGCTAGAGGCGAGGGAGACCGCAATGAGCAGTTCTTC	CSARGEGDRNEQFF
TRBJ2-7	TRBV24-1	.	15	.	TGTGCCACCAGTGATTCCGTCGGGGAGGTGGACGAGCAGTACTTC	CATSDSVGEVDEQYF
TRBJ2-7	TRBV24-1	TRBD1	13	.	TGTGCCACCGGGACAGGGGCCCTCGGTGAGCAGTACTTC	CATGTGALGEQYF
TRBJ2-5	TRBV9	TRBD2	15	.	TGTGCCAGCAGCGTAGAGGCGGGGGGGCAAGAGACCCAGTACTTC	CASSVEAGGQETQYF
TRBJ2-7	TRBV7-6	.	13	.	TGTGCCAGCAGCCCCGGGCCTACCTACGAGCAGTACTTC	CASSPGPTYEQYF
TRBJ2-3	TRBV7-2	TRBD2	14	few	TGTGCCAGCAGCTTCGACGGGAGGGCAGATACGCAGTATTTT	CASSFDGRADTQYF
TRBJ1-2	TRBV11-3	.	14	.	TGTGCCAGCAGCTTCAGAGGGGGGGACTATGGCTACACCTTC	CASSFRGGDYGYTF
TRBJ2-1	TRBV7-2	TRBD1	18	.	TGTGCCAGCAGCACACTATTGACCGGGACAGGAGGCTACAATGAGCAGTTCTTC	CASSTLLTGTGGYNEQFF
TRBJ1-4	TRBV11-2	.	12	.	TGTGCCAGCAGCCCAGACAGTTTCCAACTGTTTTTT	CASSPDSFQLFF
TRBJ1-6	TRBV5-6	.	18	.	TGTGCCAGCAGCTTGGTGTCGACAGCTAGCTCCTATAATTCACCCCTCCACTTT	CASSLVSTASSYNSPLHF
TRBJ2-7	TRBV6-5	.	13	few	TGTGCCAGCAGTTCGAGGACTGGTCTCGAGCAGTACTTC	CASSSRTGLEQYF
TRBJ2-3	TRBV11-2	TRBD2	15	.	TGTGCCAGCAGCTATTCGGGACTAGGCACAGATACGCAGTATTTT	CASSYSGLGTDTQYF
TRBJ2-7	TRBV7-9	.	13	.	TGTGCCAGCAGCCCCCTAGGGTACTACGAGCAGTACTTC	CASSPLGYYEQYF
TRBJ2-7	TRBV20-1	.	13	.	TGCAGTGCTAAGGGGGAGTCGACCTACGAGCAGTACTTC	CSAKGESTYEQYF
TRBJ2-7	TRBV10-3	TRBD1	16	.	TGTGCCATCAGTGACTCCGGGACAGGGGGCTTGTACGAGCAGTACTTC	CAISDSGTGGLYEQYF
TRBJ1-5	TRBV12-3/TRBV12-4	.	14	once	TGTGCCAGCAGTTCGGAGGGGGGCGGTCAGCCCCAGCATTTT	CASSSEGGGQPQHF
TRBJ2-2	TRBV7-9	.	16	.	TGTGCCAGCAGCTCGCTGACAGACGGCGGAACCGGGGAGCTGTTTTTT	CASSSLTDGGTGELFF
TRBJ1-5	TRBV10-2	TRBD1	17	.	TGCGCCAGCAGTGAGGTTGGGACAGGGTATAGCAATCAGCCCCAGCATTTT	CASSEVGTGYSNQPQHF
TRBJ2-1	TRBV20-1	.	16	few	TGCAGTGCTAGAGATTCGTACGGGGGAGACCGCAATGAGCAGTTCTTC	CSARDSYGGDRNEQFF
TRBJ2-7	TRBV7-6	.	14	few	TGTGCCAGCAGCGAGGGGGAGGGTCCCCGCGAGCAGTACTTC	CASSEGEGPREQYF
TRBJ2-3	TRBV7-9	.	15	.	TGTGCCAGCAGCTTAGAACAGGAGGTTCTGGATACGCAGTATTTT	CASSLEQEVLDTQYF
TRBJ2-3	TRBV20-1	TRBD2	17	.	TGCAGTGCCACCGCCCCTAGCGGGTTATCGGGCACAGATACGCAGTATTTT	CSATAPSGLSGTDTQYF
TRBJ2-7	TRBV20-1	TRBD1	14	.	TGCAGTGCTAGGGCCGGGACAGTGGCCTACGAGCAGTACTTC	CSARAGTVAYEQYF
TRBJ1-5	TRBV5-1	TRBD1	14	.	TGCGCCAGCAGCTTGGTGACAGGGTCTCAGCCCCAGCATTTT	CASSLVTGSQPQHF
TRBJ2-1	TRBV7-9	.	15	.	TGTGCCAGCAGCTTAGCAAGTGGGGGTTACAATGAGCAGTTCTTC	CASSLASGGYNEQFF
TRBJ2-5	TRBV7-9	.	13	once	TGTGCCAGCAGCTTCGCGAGGCAAGAGACCCAGTACTTC	CASSFARQETQYF
TRBJ2-7	TRBV25-1	TRBD1	17	.	TGTGCCAGCAGTAAATCCCCGGGACAGGGGGGAGAGGACGAGCAGTACTTC	CASSKSPGQGGEDEQYF
TRBJ2-3	TRBV25-1	TRBD2	14	few	TGTGCCAGCGCGAGCGGGGGCTTCACAGATACGCAGTATTTT	CASASGGFTDTQYF
TRBJ1-5	TRBV29-1	.	12	once	TGCAGCGTGGGGGGGCAGAATCAGCCCCAGCATTTT	CSVGGQNQPQHF
TRBJ2-5	TRBV10-3	TRBD2	15	many	TGTGCCATCAGGTGGACTAGCGGGGGGCAAGAGACCCAGTACTTC	CAIRWTSGGQETQYF